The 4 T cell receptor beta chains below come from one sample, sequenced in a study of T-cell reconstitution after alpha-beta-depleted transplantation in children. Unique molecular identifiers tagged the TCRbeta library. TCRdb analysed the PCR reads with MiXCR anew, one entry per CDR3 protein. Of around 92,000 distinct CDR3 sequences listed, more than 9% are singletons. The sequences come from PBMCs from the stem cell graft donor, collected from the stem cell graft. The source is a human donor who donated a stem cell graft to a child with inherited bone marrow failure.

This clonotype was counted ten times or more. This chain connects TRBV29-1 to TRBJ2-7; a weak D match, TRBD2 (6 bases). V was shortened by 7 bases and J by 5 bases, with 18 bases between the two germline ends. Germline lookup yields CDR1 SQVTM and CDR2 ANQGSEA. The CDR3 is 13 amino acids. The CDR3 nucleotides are TGCAGCGCCGGCCCGGAGGCGGGGCACGAGCAGTACTTC. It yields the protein CSAGPEAGHEQYF.

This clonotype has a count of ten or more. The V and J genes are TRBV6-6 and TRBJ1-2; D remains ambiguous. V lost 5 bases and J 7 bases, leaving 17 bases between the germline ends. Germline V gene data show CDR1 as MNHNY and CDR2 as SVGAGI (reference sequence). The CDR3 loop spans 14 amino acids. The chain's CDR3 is CASSLRTDAGGYTF. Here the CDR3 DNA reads TGTGCCAGCAGTCTTAGGACGGACGCCGGTGGCTACACCTTC.

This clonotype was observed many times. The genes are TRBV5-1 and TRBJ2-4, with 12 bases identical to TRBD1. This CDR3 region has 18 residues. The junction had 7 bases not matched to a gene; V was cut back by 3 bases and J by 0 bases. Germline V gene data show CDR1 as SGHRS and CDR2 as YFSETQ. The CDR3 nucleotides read TGCGCCAGCAGCTACGGGACAGGGGGCCCCCTAGCCAAAAACATTCAGTACTTC. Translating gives CASSYGTGGPLAKNIQYF.

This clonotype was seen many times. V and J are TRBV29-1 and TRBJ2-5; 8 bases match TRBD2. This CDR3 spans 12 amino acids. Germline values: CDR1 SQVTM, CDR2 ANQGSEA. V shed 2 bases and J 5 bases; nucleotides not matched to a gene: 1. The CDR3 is CSVETGGETQYF. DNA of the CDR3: TGCAGCGTTGAAACGGGGGGGGAGACCCAGTACTTC.